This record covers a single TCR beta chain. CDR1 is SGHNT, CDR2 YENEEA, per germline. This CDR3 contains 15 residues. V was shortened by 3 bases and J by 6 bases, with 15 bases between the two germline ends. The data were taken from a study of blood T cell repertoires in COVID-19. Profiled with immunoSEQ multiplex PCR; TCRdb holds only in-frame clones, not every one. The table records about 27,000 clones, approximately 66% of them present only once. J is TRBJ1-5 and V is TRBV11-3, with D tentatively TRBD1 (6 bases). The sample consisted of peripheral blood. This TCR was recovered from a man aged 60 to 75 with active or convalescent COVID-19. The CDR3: CASSFWGGPLQPQHF. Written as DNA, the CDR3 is TGTGCCAGCAGCTTCTGGGGGGGCCCCCTTCAGCCCCAGCATTTT. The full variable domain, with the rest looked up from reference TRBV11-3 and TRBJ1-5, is EAGVVQSPRYKIIEKKQPVAFWCNPISGHNTLYWYLQNLGQGPELLIRYENEEAVDDSQLPKDRFSAERLKGVDSTLKIQPAELGDSAVYLCASSFWGGPLQPQHFGDGTRLSIL.